This T cell receptor (beta chain) was sequenced in a study of response to subunit inactivated influenza vaccine. Findings of the study overall: The authors suggested that every seasonal influenza vaccination recruits few new T cells.

Germline V gene data show CDR1 as SGHRS and CDR2 as YFSETQ. The CDR3 is made up of 13 amino acids. Trimming shortened V by 4 bases and J by 3 bases, and 10 bases separated the two germline ends. TCRdb reanalysed the RT-PCR reads using MiXCR and keeps one entry per CDR3 protein. The data hold around 300,000 distinct CDR3 sequences, with about 20% observed a single time. There are a few counts of this clonotype. Antigen: not known. This chain links TRBV5-1 with TRBJ1-2, with unresolved D. The source of this sequence is a man aged 45 to 75 who received an inactivated influenza vaccine. This material consisted of PBMCs from blood, taken roughly 20 months after vaccination. The CDR3 nucleotides read TGCGCCAGCAGCCTAGACATTGACTATGGCTACACCTTC. Translating gives CASSLDIDYGYTF. Full variable domain (remainder filled in from reference TRBV5-1 and TRBJ1-2): KAGVTQTPRYLIKTRGQQVTLSCSPISGHRSVSWYQQTPGQGLQFLFEYFSETQRNKGNFPGRFSGRQFSNSRSEMNVSTLELGDSALYLCASSLDIDYGYTFGSGTRLTVV.